This TCR beta chain was documented in a study of shared clonotypes between healthy human individuals. Generated by immunoSEQ multiplex PCR, the TCRdb table keeps only in-frame clones and is missing some. Of roughly 2.5 million clones listed, 85% to 95% are singletons. The CDR3 totals 15 residues. The ends were cut back, 7 bases at V and 2 bases at J, with 16 bases in the middle. CDR1 is MDHEN and CDR2 is SYDVKM in the germline V gene. This chain connects TRBV28 to TRBJ2-3; TRBD1 or TRBD2 may be the D gene (7 bases each). This TCR came from a man aged 18 to 29 in good health. Sequenced material: naive CD4+ T cells sorted from blood. The sample's subset: CD45RA+ positively selected. This chain's CDR3 is CASTQGGGITDTQYF. In nucleotides, the CDR3 is TGTGCCAGCACCCAGGGGGGGGGTATCACAGATACGCAGTATTTT.